One and the same sample provided the 25 T cell receptor beta chains below, sequenced in a study of graft-versus-host responses after intestinal transplantation. Using immunoSEQ multiplex PCR, the repertoire was profiled, and TCRdb retains in-frame clones only, with some absent. The table shows 20,000 to 25,000 clones, with 40% to 50% occurring only once. This specimen consisted of alloreactive CD4+ T cells from a mixed lymphocyte reaction culture, obtained before intestinal transplant. Subset given: CFSE-low proliferating T cells sorted from approximately 6-day pre-transplant mixed lymphocyte reaction (GvH or HvG direction). The receptors come from a human patient who received an intestinal transplant.

V and J are TRBV5-1 and TRBJ2-7; 10 nucleotides match TRBD1. Germline-derived CDR1 and CDR2 are SGHRS and YFSETQ. V dropped 4 bases and J dropped 5; count of bases not matched to a gene: 6. This CDR3 spans 14 amino acids. CDR3 nucleotide sequence: TGCGCCAGCAGCCGACAGGGGGCAGATAACGAGCAGTACTTC. Residues: CASSRQGADNEQYF.

The rearrangement links TRBV6-4 to TRBJ2-3, with 7 nucleotides matching TRBD1. V lost 4 bases to trimming and J lost 7 bases; unmatched junction nucleotides: 5. The CDR3 spans 13 residues. CDR1 is MRHNA, CDR2 SNTAGT, per germline. CDR3: CASSVYRGNTQYF. In nucleotides, the CDR3 is TGTGCCAGCAGTGTGTACAGGGGAAATACGCAGTATTTT.

This chain joins TRBV23-1 and TRBJ2-7; weak D call: TRBD1 (5 bases). TRBV23-1 belongs to the ORF category, with a function that is uncertain. This CDR3 contains 15 residues. Deletions cut 0 bases from V and 2 bases from J, with 11 bases between. Written as DNA, the CDR3 is TGCGCCAGCAGTCAATCTTTAAGGACACCCTACGAGCAGTACTTC. Its protein product is CASSQSLRTPYEQYF.

The chain couples TRBV10-3 to TRBJ1-2, with D possibly TRBD1 on 6 matching bases. From germline, CDR1 is ENHRY and CDR2 SYGVKD. V lost 7 bases and J lost 4, with 13 bases in between. CDR3 length: 13 residues. The CDR3 reads CAITAGVSYGYTF. DNA of the CDR3: TGTGCCATCACGGCAGGGGTTTCCTATGGCTACACCTTC.

This clone was observed a handful of times. The chain recombines TRBV6-6 with TRBJ2-7; D is uncertain. Germline CDR1 MNHNY, CDR2 SVGAGI (reference sequence). The CDR3 extends over 14 amino acids. The V end lost 6 bases, the J end lost 0 bases, and 12 bases lay between the germline ends. The CDR3 DNA follows: TGTGCCAGCAGATTTGCGCTGAGCTCCTACGAGCAGTACTTC. Its protein is CASRFALSSYEQYF.

This chain joins TRBV19 and TRBJ1-1; D is unresolved. Germline CDR1 LNHDA, CDR2 SQIVND (reference sequence). This CDR3 has 14 amino acids. The germline V and J ends were trimmed by 3 bases and 2 bases, with 10 bases remaining between them. The CDR3 nucleotides read TGTGCCAGTAGTATTGGCAGCGCTAACACTGAAGCTTTCTTT. Translation gives CASSIGSANTEAFF.

CDR3 in amino acids: CASSATNTDTQYF. CDR3 coding DNA: TGTGCCAGCAGCGCTACTAACACAGATACGCAGTATTTT. The chain is built from TRBV7-3 and TRBJ2-3; no firm D call. Trimming left V 5 bases short and J 2 bases short, with 8 bases between. CDR1 SGHTA and CDR2 FQGTGA come from the germline V gene. This CDR3 spans 13 amino acids.

This chain uses TRBV19 with TRBJ1-2, with 7 bases matching TRBD1. The CDR3 is 15 amino acids. The junction had 18 bases not matched to a gene; V was cut back by 10 bases and J by 7 bases. The germline V gene has CDR1 LNHDA and CDR2 SQIVND (reference sequence). For the CDR3, the DNA is TGTGCCACCAGCCAGGACAGGACCAATTTCGGTGGCTACACCTTC. It is translated as CATSQDRTNFGGYTF.

The gene calls are TRBV18 and TRBJ1-3; D possibly corresponds to TRBD1 (5 bases). Germline CDR1 KGHSH, CDR2 LQKENI. This CDR3 has 14 amino acids. V gave up 1 base and J gave up 4 bases, with 8 bases separating them. CDR3 in amino acids: CASSPLSGGNTIYF. The DNA of the CDR3 is TGTGCCAGCTCACCACTGTCAGGGGGAAACACCATATATTTT.

The chain is built from TRBV7-8 and TRBJ2-7; 8 nucleotides line up with TRBD2. CDR1 is SGHVS and CDR2 is FQNEAQ in the germline V gene. J was trimmed by 6 bases and V by 5 bases; bases with no gene match: 9. CDR3 length: 14 amino acids. For the CDR3, the DNA is TGTGCCAGCAGCCTCGGGGGGGTTACCCTCGAGCAGTACTTC. Translating gives CASSLGGVTLEQYF.

The V and J genes are TRBV7-3 and TRBJ2-3; D is undetermined. CDR1 is SGHTA and CDR2 is FQGTGA in the germline V gene. The V end lost 0 bases, the J end lost 4 bases, and 8 bases lay between the germline ends. This CDR3 contains 14 residues. The chain's CDR3 is CASSLTELPDTQYF. CDR3 coding DNA: TGTGCCAGCAGCTTAACGGAACTACCAGATACGCAGTATTTT.

The chain employs TRBV18 and TRBJ1-1; the D is unclear. Germline V gene data show CDR1 as KGHSH and CDR2 as LQKENI. Trimming left V 0 bases short and J 1 base short, with 9 bases between. CDR3 length equals 15 residues. This chain's CDR3 is CASSPPRIGNTEAFF. CDR3 sequence (DNA): TGTGCCAGCTCACCACCGAGGATAGGGAACACTGAAGCTTTCTTT.

This chain joins TRBV18 and TRBJ2-5, with D possibly TRBD1 on 6 matching bases. Per germline, CDR1 KGHSH and CDR2 LQKENI. V gave up 3 bases and J gave up 4 bases, with 9 bases separating them. The CDR3 runs to 13 residues. CDR3 bases: TGTGCCAGCTCACCGGACAGACGAGAGACCCAGTACTTC. Translated, it gives CASSPDRRETQYF.

This clone was detected once. The rearrangement uses TRBV7-8 and TRBJ2-3, with no clear D. Trimming shortened V by 4 bases and J by 0 bases, and 11 bases separated the two germline ends. Germline CDR1 SGHVS, CDR2 FQNEAQ. This CDR3 contains 15 residues. CDR3 sequence: CASSSSYSSTDTQYF. The DNA of the CDR3 is TGTGCCAGCAGCTCCTCCTATTCTAGCACAGATACGCAGTATTTT.

This clone has only one observation. The chain recombines TRBV10-3 with TRBJ2-5, with a possible D match to TRBD2 (6 bases). The CDR3 runs to 15 residues. Germline V gives CDR1 ENHRY, CDR2 SYGVKD. Trimming pared 10 bases from V and 5 bases from J, leaving 23 bases between. The CDR3 DNA sequence: TGTGCCACCCTACCTAGCGCAGGTTTGGGGGAGACCCAGTACTTC. It is translated as CATLPSAGLGETQYF.

The rearrangement uses TRBV2 and TRBJ1-2; no firm D call. CDR1 and CDR2 from the germline V gene are SNHLY and FYNNEI. V lost 8 bases and J 4 bases, leaving 8 bases between the germline ends. The CDR3 is made up of 11 amino acids. In DNA, the CDR3 is TGTGCCAGCGAGCAGGTCTATGGCTACACCTTC. The encoded protein is CASEQVYGYTF.

The CDR3 reads CASTLTGGRNEQFF. CDR3 sequence (DNA): TGTGCCAGCACTCTTACAGGGGGCAGGAATGAGCAGTTCTTC. This rearrangement joins TRBV6-5 to TRBJ2-1; 9 nucleotides agree with TRBD1. The germline V gene encodes CDR1 MNHEY and CDR2 SVGAGI. This CDR3 contains 14 residues. After removal of 7 bases from V and 7 bases from J, the junction contained 8 bases not matched to a gene.

The rearrangement links TRBV6-1 to TRBJ1-4, with TRBD1 matching over 9 bases. From germline, CDR1 is MNHNS and CDR2 SASEGT. The CDR3 is 15 residues long. V was clipped by 5 bases and J by 2 bases; unmatched bases: 3. CDR3 residues: CASSRQGGTNEKLFF. CDR3 coding DNA: TGTGCCAGCAGTAGACAGGGGGGCACTAATGAAAAACTGTTTTTT.

This clone was recorded a few times. The gene calls are TRBV5-1 and TRBJ2-3; 8 bases line up with TRBD2. The CDR3 loop spans 17 amino acids. CDR1 is SGHRS, CDR2 YFSETQ, per germline. V trimming: 3 bases; J trimming: 2 bases; junction bases outside the gene matches: 11. For the CDR3, the DNA is TGCGCCAGCAGCTCCCCCCCCCTAGCGGGCTACACAGATACGCAGTATTTT. It is translated as CASSSPPLAGYTDTQYF.

The gene calls are TRBV6-5 and TRBJ1-2; D unresolved. The CDR3 runs 12 residues. Trimming took off 6 bases at V and 4 bases at J, with 9 bases between the two ends. Germline V gives CDR1 MNHEY, CDR2 SVGAGI. CDR3 DNA sequence: TGTGCCAGCAGGGAGTCTCTCTATGGCTACACCTTC. Translation: CASRESLYGYTF.

The chain is built from TRBV6-5 and TRBJ2-3; 8 bases agree with TRBD2. V lost 6 bases to trimming and J lost 5 bases; unmatched junction nucleotides: 7. The germline CDR1 and CDR2 sequences are MNHEY and SVGAGI. CDR3 length: 14 amino acids. The CDR3 sequence: CASSEAGAVDTQYF. The CDR3 DNA sequence: TGTGCCAGCAGCGAAGCGGGGGCAGTAGATACGCAGTATTTT.

The chain uses TRBV4-1 and TRBJ2-1; perhaps TRBD2 as D (7 bases). The length of the CDR3 is 16 residues. Trimming stripped 6 bases from V and 4 bases from J, with 19 bases between. In germline, CDR1 is MGHRA, CDR2 YSYEKL. The CDR3 spells CASREGGASGYNEQFF. For the CDR3, the DNA is TGCGCCAGCAGAGAAGGGGGGGCTAGCGGATACAATGAGCAGTTCTTC.

The J gene is TRBJ2-6, the V gene TRBV5-1, with TRBD1 identical over 9 bases. Germline V gene lookup returns CDR1 SGHRS and CDR2 YFSETQ. The V segment lost 9 bases and the J segment 0 bases; nucleotides outside the gene matches: 10. This CDR3 contains 17 residues. The CDR3: CATRVGTGPSGANVLTF. As DNA, the CDR3 is TGCGCCACCCGGGTCGGGACAGGGCCCTCTGGGGCCAACGTCCTGACTTTC.

The V and J genes are TRBV9 and TRBJ2-5, with 11 bases aligning to TRBD2. This CDR3 is built from 16 residues. With 0 bases clipped from V and 1 base from J, the junction kept 2 bases outside the gene matches. The V gene's germline CDR1 is SGDLS and CDR2 YYNGEE. The CDR3 loop is CASSVALAGVQETQYF. The CDR3 region has the DNA TGTGCCAGCAGCGTAGCACTAGCGGGGGTCCAAGAGACCCAGTACTTC. Drawing the rest from reference TRBV9 and TRBJ2-5, the complete variable domain is DSGVTQTPKHLITATGQRVTLRCSPRSGDLSVYWYQQSLDQGLQFLIQYYNGEERAKGNILERFSAQQFPDLHSELNLSSLELGDSALYFCASSVALAGVQETQYFGPGTRLLVL.

The rearrangement links TRBV7-9 to TRBJ1-2; D is unclear. The germline gives CDR1 SEHNR, CDR2 FQNEAQ (reference sequence). The CDR3 is made up of 15 amino acids. Trimming removed 2 bases from V and 2 bases from J, with 12 bases in between. As DNA, the CDR3 is TGTGCCAGCAGCTTAACACAGATACAAAACTATGGCTACACCTTC. Amino acids: CASSLTQIQNYGYTF. The variable domain in full, completed from reference TRBV7-9 and TRBJ1-2, reads DTGVSQNPRHKITKRGQNVTFRCDPISEHNRLYWYRQTLGQGPEFLTYFQNEAQLEKSRLLSDRFSAERPKGSFSTLEIQRTEQGDSAMYLCASSLTQIQNYGYTFGSGTRLTVV.